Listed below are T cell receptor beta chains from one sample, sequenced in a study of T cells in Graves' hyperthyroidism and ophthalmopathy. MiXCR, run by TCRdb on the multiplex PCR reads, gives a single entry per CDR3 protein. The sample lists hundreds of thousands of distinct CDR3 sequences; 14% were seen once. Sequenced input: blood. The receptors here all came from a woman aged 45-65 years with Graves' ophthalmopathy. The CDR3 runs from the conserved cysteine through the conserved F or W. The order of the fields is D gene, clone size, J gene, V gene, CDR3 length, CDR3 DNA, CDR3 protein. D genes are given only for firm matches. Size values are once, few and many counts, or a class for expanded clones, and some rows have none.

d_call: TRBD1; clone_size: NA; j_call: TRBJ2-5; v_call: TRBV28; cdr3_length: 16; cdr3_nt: TGTGCCAGCAGAAATACCGGGACAGGGGCAGATGAGACCCAGTACTTC; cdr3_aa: CASRNTGTGADETQYF
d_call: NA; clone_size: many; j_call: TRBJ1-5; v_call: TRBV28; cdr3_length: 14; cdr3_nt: TGTGCCAGCAGTACAACGGGGGGCGCGAAGCCCCAGCATTTT; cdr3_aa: CASSTTGGAKPQHF
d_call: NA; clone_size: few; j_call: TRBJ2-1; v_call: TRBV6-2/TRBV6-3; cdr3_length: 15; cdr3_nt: TGTGCCAGCAGATGGGAAGCGGGCAACTACAATGAGCAGTTCTTC; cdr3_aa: CASRWEAGNYNEQFF
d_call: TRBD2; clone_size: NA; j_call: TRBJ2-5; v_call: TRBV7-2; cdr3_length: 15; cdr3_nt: TGTGCCAGCAGCTTAACTAGCGGGGGGCAAGAGACCCAGTACTTC; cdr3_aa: CASSLTSGGQETQYF
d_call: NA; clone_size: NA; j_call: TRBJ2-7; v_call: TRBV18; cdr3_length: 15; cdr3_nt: TGTGCCAGCTCACCGGTGGACTCCTCAAAAGGGGAGCAGTACTTC; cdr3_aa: CASSPVDSSKGEQYF
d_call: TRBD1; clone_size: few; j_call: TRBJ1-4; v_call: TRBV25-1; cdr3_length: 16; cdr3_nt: TGTGCCAGCAGTGACCCAGGGGGCGCGAAAAATGAAAAACTGTTTTTT; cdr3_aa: CASSDPGGAKNEKLFF
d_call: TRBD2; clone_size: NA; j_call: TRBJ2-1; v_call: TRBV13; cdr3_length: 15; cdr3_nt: TGTGCCAGCAGCAAATTAGCGGGAGTCGTGGATGAGCAGTTCTTC; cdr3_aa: CASSKLAGVVDEQFF
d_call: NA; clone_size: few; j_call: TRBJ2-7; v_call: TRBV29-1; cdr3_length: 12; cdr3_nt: TGCAGCGCTACACTGCGGGATAACGAGCAGTACTTC; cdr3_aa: CSATLRDNEQYF
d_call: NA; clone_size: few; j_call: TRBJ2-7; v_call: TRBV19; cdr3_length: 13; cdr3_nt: TGTGCCAGTAGTATAGTCCCTCGCTCCGAGCAGTACTTC; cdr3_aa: CASSIVPRSEQYF
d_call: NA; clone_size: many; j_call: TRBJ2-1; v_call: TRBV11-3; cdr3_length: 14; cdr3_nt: TGTGCCAGCAGAGTGGCTAGCGCGTACAATGAGCAGTTCTTC; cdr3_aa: CASRVASAYNEQFF
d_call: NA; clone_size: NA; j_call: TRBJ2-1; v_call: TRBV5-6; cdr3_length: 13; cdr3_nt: TGTGCCAGCAGCGCGGGACTTCACAATGAGCAGTTCTTC; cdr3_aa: CASSAGLHNEQFF
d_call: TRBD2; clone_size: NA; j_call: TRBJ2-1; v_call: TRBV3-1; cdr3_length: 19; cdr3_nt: TGTGCCAGCAGCCAAGGGACTAGCGGGAGATGGGGGGCCTACAATGAGCAGTTCTTC; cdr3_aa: CASSQGTSGRWGAYNEQFF
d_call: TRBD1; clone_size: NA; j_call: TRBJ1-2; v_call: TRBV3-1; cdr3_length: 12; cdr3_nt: TGTGCCAGCAGCCAGACAGGGGACGGCTACACCTTC; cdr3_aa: CASSQTGDGYTF
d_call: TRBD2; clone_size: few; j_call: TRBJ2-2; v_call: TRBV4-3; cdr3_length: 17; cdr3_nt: TGCGCCAGCAGCCAAGGGCTAGCGGGAGTCATCACCGGGGAGCTGTTTTTT; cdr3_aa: CASSQGLAGVITGELFF
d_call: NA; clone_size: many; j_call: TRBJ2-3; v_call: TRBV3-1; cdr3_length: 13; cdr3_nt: TGTGCCGGCAGCCAACGCGGAGGAAATACGCAGTATTTT; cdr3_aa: CAGSQRGGNTQYF
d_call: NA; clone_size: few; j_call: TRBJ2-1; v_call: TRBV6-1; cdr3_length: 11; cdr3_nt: TGTGCCAGCAGAACGGGGTTTGGGCAGTTCTTC; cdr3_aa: CASRTGFGQFF
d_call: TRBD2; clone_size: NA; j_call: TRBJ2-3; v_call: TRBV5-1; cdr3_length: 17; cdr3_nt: TGCGCCAGCAGCTTGGGCCCACTAGCGACTAGCACAGATACGCAGTATTTT; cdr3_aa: CASSLGPLATSTDTQYF
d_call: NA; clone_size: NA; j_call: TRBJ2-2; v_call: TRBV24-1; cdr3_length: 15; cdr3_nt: TGTGCCACCAGTGATTTGGGGTCGGAGACCGGGGAGCTGTTTTTT; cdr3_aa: CATSDLGSETGELFF
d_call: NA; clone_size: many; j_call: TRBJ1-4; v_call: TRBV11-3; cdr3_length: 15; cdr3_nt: TGTGCCAGCAGCTCCGACGGAACGGATAATGAAAAACTGTTTTTT; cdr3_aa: CASSSDGTDNEKLFF
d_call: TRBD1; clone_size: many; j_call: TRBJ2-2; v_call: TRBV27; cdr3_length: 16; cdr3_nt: TGTGCCAGCAGTTCCGGCAGGGGGTTGTACACCGGGGAGCTGTTTTTT; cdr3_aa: CASSSGRGLYTGELFF
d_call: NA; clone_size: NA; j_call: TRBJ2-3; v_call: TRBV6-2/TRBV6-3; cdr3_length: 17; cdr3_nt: TGTGCCAGCAGTTTCATCTGGGACACCCGCTTGGCAGATACGCAGTATTTT; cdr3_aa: CASSFIWDTRLADTQYF
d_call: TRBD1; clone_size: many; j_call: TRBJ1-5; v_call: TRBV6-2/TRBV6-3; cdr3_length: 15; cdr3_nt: TGTGCCAGCAGTTACTCGACAGGGGTCGGGCAGCCCCAGCATTTT; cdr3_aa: CASSYSTGVGQPQHF
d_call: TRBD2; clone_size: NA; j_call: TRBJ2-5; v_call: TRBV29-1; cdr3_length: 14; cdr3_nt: TGCAGCGTTCTGCTTGGACTAGCCAAAGAGACCCAGTACTTC; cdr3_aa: CSVLLGLAKETQYF
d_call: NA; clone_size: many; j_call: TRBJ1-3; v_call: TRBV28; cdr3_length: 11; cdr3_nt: TGTGCCAGCAGTTTTGGAAACACCATATATTTT; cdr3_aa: CASSFGNTIYF